This T cell receptor beta chain was identified during a study of shared clonotypes between healthy human individuals. Overall study findings and caveats: Genetic and exposure-history diversity was limited by the few donors.

The study separated CD4+ cells into CD45RA+ naive and CD45RA-negative memory subsets. An assay was performed, and its level was deep. Each subset's genomic DNA was split evenly across several immunoSEQ plates. Measured with immunoSEQ multiplex PCR; TCRdb has only the in-frame clones, and not every one. The sample comprises about 2.4 million clones, under 95% of which are singletons, and approximately 0.36% rests with the top ten. With regard to this clone: Its antigen is undetermined. This specimen includes other DNA sequences encoding the same CDR3.

This CDR3 has 14 residues. The V gene's germline CDR1 is GTSNPN and CDR2 SVGIG (reference sequence). The V segment lost 3 bases and the J segment 0 bases; nucleotides outside the gene matches: 2. The chain uses TRBV30 and TRBJ2-3; 8 bases line up with TRBD2. This receptor was identified in a man younger than 35 in good health. Some clones in this sample may be carry-over from other donors' samples. Sequenced material: naive CD4+ T cells from PBMCs. Sample subset: CD45RA+ positively selected. The DNA of the CDR3 is TGTGCCTGGAGAGCTAGCGGGAGCACAGATACGCAGTATTTT. This sequence encodes CAWRASGSTDTQYF.